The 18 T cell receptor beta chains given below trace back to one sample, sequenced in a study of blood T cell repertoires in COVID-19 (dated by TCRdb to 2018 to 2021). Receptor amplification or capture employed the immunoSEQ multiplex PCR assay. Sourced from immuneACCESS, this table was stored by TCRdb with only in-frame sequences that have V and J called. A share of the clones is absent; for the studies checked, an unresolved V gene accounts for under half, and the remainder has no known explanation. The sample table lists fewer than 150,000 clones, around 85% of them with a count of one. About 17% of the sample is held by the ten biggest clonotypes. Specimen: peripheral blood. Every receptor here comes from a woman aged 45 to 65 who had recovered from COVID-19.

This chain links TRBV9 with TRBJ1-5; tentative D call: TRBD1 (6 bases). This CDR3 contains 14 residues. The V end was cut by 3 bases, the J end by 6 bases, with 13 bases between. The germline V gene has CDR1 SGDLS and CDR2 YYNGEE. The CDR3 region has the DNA TGTGCCAGCAGCGCTTCAACAGGGTCTCAGCCCCAGCATTTT. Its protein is CASSASTGSQPQHF.

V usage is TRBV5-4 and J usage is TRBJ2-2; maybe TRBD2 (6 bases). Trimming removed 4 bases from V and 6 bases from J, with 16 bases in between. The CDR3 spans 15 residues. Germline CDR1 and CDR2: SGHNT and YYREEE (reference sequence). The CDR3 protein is CASSHGVAVPGELFF. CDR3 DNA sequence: TGTGCCAGCAGCCATGGAGTAGCGGTCCCCGGGGAGCTGTTTTTT. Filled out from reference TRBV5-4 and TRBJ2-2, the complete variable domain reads ETGVTQSPTHLIKTRGQQVTLRCSSQSGHNTVSWYQQALGQGPQFIFQYYREEENGRGNFPPRFSGLQFPNYSSELNVNALELDDSALYLCASSHGVAVPGELFFGEGSRLTVL.

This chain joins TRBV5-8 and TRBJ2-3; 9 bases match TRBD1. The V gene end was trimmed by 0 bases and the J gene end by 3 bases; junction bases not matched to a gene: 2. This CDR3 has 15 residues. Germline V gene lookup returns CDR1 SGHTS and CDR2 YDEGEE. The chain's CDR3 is CASSLVGQGTDTQYF. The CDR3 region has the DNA TGTGCCAGCAGCTTGGTGGGACAGGGTACAGATACGCAGTATTTT.

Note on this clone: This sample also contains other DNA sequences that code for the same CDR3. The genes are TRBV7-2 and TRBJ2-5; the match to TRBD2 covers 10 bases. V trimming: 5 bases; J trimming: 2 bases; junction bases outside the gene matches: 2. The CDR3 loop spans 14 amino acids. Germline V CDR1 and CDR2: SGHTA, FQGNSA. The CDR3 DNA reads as TGTGCCAGCAGCCTTAGCGGGGGGCAAGAGACCCAGTACTTC. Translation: CASSLSGGQETQYF.

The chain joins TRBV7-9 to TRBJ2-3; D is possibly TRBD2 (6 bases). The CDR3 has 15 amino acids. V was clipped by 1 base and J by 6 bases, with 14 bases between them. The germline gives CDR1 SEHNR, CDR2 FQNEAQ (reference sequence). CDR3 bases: TGTGCCAGCAGCTTAGGGGGCGGGGAGTCTGATACGCAGTATTTT. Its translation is CASSLGGGESDTQYF.

CDR3: CASSVRGTVLYGYTF. CDR3 in DNA: TGTGCCAGCAGTGTCAGAGGGACAGTCCTCTATGGCTACACCTTC. The rearrangement joins TRBV2 to TRBJ1-2, with TRBD1 matching over 7 bases. V lost 4 bases and J lost 4; bases outside the gene matches: 9. CDR1 and CDR2 (germline): SNHLY, FYNNEI. This CDR3 is built from 15 residues.

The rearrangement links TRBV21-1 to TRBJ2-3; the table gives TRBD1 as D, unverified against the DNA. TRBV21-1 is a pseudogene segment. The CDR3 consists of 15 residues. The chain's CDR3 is CASSKDGEGGDTQYF. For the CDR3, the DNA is TGTGCCAGCAGCAAAGACGGAGAAGGGGGAGATACGCAGTATTTT.

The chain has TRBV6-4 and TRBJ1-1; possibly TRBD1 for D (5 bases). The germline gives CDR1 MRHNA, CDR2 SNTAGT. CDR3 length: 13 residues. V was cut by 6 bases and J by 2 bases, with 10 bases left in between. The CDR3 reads CASRATANTEAFF. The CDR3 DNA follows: TGTGCCAGCAGGGCGACAGCTAACACTGAAGCTTTCTTT.

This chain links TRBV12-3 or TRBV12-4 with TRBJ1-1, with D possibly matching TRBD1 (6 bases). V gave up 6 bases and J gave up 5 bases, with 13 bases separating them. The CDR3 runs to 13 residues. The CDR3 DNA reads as TGTGCCAGCAGCCCCACAGGGAAGACTGAAGCTTTCTTT. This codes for CASSPTGKTEAFF.

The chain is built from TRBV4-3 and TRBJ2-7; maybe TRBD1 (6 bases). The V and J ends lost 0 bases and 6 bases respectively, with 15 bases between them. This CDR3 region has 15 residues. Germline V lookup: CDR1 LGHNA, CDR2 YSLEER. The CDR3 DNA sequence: TGCGCCAGCAGCCAAGATATCCAGGGGCGAGCCGAGCAGTACTTC. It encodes CASSQDIQGRAEQYF.

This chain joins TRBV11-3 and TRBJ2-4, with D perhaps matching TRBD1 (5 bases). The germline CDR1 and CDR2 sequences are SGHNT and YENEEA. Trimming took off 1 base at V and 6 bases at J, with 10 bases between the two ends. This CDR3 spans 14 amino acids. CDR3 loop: CASSLGRQGNIQYF. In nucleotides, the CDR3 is TGTGCCAGCAGCTTAGGACGTCAGGGAAACATTCAGTACTTC. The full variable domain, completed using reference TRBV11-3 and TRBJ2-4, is EAGVVQSPRYKIIEKKQPVAFWCNPISGHNTLYWYLQNLGQGPELLIRYENEEAVDDSQLPKDRFSAERLKGVDSTLKIQPAELGDSAVYLCASSLGRQGNIQYFGAGTRLSVL.

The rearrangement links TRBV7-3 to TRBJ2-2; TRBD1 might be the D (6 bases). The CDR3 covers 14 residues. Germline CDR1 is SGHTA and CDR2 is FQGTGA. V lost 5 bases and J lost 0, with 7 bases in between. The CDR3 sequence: CASSRQANTGELFF. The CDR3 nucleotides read TGTGCCAGCAGCCGACAGGCGAACACCGGGGAGCTGTTTTTT.

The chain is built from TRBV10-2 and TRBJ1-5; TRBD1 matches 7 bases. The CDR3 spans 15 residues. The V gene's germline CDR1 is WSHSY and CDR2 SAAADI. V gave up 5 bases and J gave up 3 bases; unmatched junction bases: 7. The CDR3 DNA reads TGCGCCAGCAGTCCGGCCAGGGGGTTCAATCAGCCCCAGCATTTT. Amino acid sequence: CASSPARGFNQPQHF.

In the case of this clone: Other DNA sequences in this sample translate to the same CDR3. CDR3 DNA: TGTGCCACCAGCAGAGGCGACAGGGAAAACTATGGCTACACCTTC. As protein: CATSRGDRENYGYTF. The gene calls are TRBV15 and TRBJ1-2; 7 bases match TRBD1. This CDR3 comprises 15 residues. Unmatched junction bases numbered 4, after V lost 1 base and J lost 2 bases. Germline V gene data show CDR1 as LNHNV and CDR2 as YYDKDF (reference sequence).

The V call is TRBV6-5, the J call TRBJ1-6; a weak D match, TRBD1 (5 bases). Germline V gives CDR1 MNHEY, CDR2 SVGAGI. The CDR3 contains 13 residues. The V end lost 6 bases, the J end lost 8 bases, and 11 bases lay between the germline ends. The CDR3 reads CASREGRDSPLHF. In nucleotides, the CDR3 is TGTGCCAGCAGGGAGGGGAGGGATTCACCCCTCCACTTT.

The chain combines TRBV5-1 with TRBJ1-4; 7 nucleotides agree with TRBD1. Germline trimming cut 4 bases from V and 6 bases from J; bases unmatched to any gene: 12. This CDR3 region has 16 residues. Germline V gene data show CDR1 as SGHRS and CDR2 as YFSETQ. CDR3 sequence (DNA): TGCGCCAGCAGCAAAGGGGGCGCGGGGATTGATGAAAAACTGTTTTTT. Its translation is CASSKGGAGIDEKLFF.

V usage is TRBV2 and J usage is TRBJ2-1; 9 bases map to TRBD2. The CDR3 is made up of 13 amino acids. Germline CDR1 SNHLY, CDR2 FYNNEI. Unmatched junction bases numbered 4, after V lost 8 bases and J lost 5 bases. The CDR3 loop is CASSERGDNEQFF. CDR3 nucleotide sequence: TGTGCCAGCTCCGAGCGGGGGGACAATGAGCAGTTCTTC.

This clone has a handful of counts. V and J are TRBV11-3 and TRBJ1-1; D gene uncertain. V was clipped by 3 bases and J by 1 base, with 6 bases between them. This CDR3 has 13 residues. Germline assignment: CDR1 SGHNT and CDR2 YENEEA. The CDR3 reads CASSLSENTEAFF. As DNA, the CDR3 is TGTGCCAGCAGCTTGAGCGAGAACACTGAAGCTTTCTTT.